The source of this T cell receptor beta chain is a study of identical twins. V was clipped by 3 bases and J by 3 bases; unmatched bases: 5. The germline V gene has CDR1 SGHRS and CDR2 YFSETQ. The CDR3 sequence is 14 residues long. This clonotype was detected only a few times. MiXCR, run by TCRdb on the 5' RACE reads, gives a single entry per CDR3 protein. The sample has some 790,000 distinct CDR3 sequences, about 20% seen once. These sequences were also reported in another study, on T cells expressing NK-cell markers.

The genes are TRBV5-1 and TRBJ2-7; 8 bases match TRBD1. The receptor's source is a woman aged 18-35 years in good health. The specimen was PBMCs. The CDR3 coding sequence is TGCGCCAGCAGCTCGACAGGGGATTACTACGAGCAGTACTTC. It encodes CASSSTGDYYEQYF.